This paragraph reports one T cell receptor beta chain. It lacks a known antigen. Base-call qualities are not available, and no considerably larger clone is one nucleotide away. Library preparation was by RT-PCR. Instrument on record: NextSeq 550. TCRdb reanalyzed the raw reads on its own, using fastp at Q25 for trimming and MiXCR for clone calling, and kept in-frame beta chains. Merged by CDR3 protein, the rows form single entries marked with the most common genes and DNA. The sample has about 960,000 distinct CDR3 sequences on record, roughly 18% of them singletons. The ten largest make up 5.5% to 6.5% of the sample. The data belong to a study of patients and donors after allogeneic stem cell transplantation (TCRdb year 2020). The CDR3 goes from the cysteine to the phenylalanine over 12 residues. Only the CDR3 DNA is retained, 36 bases long and in frame from the first base. Deletion took 8 bases off V and 6 bases off J, with a span of 13 bases between the germline ends.

The specimen was blood, either unsorted or a sorted T cell fraction (not recorded which). The rearranged segments are TRBV12-3 or TRBV12-4 and TRBJ1-2; a confident D gene designation cannot be given. The sequence was collected from a human donor who was either an allogeneic HSCT recipient or a stem cell or donor lymphocyte infusion donor (not recorded which). It is not recorded whose cells these are; they may come from a transplant donor. The CDR3 has the sequence CASSIFRDGYTF. The DNA is TGTGCCAGCTCTATATTCCGAGATGGCTACACCTTC.